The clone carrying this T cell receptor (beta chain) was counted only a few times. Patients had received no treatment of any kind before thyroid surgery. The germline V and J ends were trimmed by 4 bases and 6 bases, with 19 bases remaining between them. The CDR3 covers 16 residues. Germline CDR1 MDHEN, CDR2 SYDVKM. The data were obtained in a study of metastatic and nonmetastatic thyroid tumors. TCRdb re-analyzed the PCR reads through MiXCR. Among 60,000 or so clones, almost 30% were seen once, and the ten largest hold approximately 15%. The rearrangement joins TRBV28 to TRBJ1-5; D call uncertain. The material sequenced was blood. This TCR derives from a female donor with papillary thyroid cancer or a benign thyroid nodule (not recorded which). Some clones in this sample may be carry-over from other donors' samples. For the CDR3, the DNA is TGTGCCAGCAGTTCTCTCCCGAAGGGTTTTACTCAGCCCCAGCATTTT. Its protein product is CASSSLPKGFTQPQHF.